The 30 T cell receptor beta chains below were found in one sample sequenced in a study of shared clonotypes between healthy human individuals. Here immunoSEQ multiplex PCR was the method, and the copy in TCRdb shows in-frame clones only, minus some. The repertoire consists of some 1,100,000 clones, with around three quarters occurring once and the leading ten covering more than 0.5%. Sequenced input: memory CD4+ T cells from PBMCs. Noted subset: CD45RA-negative fraction. The source of these receptors is a young man in good health. Some clones in this sample may be carry-over from other donors' samples.

This chain connects TRBV18 to TRBJ1-2, with D possibly being TRBD1 (6 bases). CDR3 length: 15 amino acids. Germline CDR1 and CDR2: KGHSH and LQKENI. Trimming left V 3 bases short and J 3 bases short, with 14 bases between. CDR3 coding DNA: TGTGCCAGCTCACCCTCGCGGGGGGCAGACTATGGCTACACCTTC. It yields the protein CASSPSRGADYGYTF.

Regarding this clone: Other DNA variants within this sample encode the same CDR3. The chain uses TRBV5-1 and TRBJ2-7; TRBD2 aligns across 10 bases. Trimming removed 4 bases from V and 2 bases from J; junction bases left unmatched: 3. This CDR3 has 14 residues. CDR1 is SGHRS, CDR2 YFSETQ, per germline. This CDR3 reads CASSRTSGTYEQYF. For the CDR3, the DNA is TGCGCCAGCAGCCGGACTAGCGGCACCTACGAGCAGTACTTC.

The V call is TRBV5-3, the J call TRBJ1-5; D ambiguous. TRBV5-3 is known as an ORF, though its function is uncertain. There are 14 residues in the CDR3. Trimming took 4 bases from V and 3 from J, leaving 11 bases between them. Here the CDR3 reads CARSGRRHNQPQHF. The CDR3 nucleotides read TGTGCCAGAAGCGGCAGAAGGCACAATCAGCCCCAGCATTTT.

This chain uses TRBV15 with TRBJ2-2; D is unresolved. Germline lookup yields CDR1 LNHNV and CDR2 YYDKDF (reference sequence). Trimming took off 8 bases at V and 1 base at J, with 20 bases between the two ends. The CDR3 length is 17 residues. The CDR3, as DNA: TGTGCCACCGAGGACGGGCCCCGTACGGGGAACACCGGGGAGCTGTTTTTT. This gives the protein CATEDGPRTGNTGELFF.

J is TRBJ2-1 and V is TRBV27, with D unresolved. The germline V gene has CDR1 MNHEY and CDR2 SMNVEV (reference sequence). The CDR3 spans 11 residues. Between the trimmed V and J ends, which lost 4 bases and 12 bases, there was a span of 10 bases. Written as DNA, the CDR3 is TGTGCCAGCAGTTCTAGGGATTCGCAGTTCTTC. This translates into CASSSRDSQFF.

This clone is a singleton in its sample. The chain carries TRBV9 and TRBJ2-5; the D call may be TRBD1 or TRBD2 (5 bases each). Per the germline V gene, CDR1 is SGDLS and CDR2 is YYNGEE. This CDR3 comprises 14 residues. V gave up 0 bases and J gave up 5 bases, with 11 bases separating them. CDR3: CASSVDRGRETQYF. The CDR3 DNA sequence: TGTGCCAGCAGCGTAGACCGGGGCCGGGAGACCCAGTACTTC.

The genes are TRBV5-1 and TRBJ2-7, with D unresolved. Trimming shortened V by 1 base and J by 2 bases, and 10 bases separated the two germline ends. The germline CDR1 and CDR2 sequences are SGHRS and YFSETQ. The CDR3 covers 14 residues. The DNA of the CDR3 is TGCGCCAGCAGCTTGTTCCTATATACCTACGAGCAGTACTTC. This sequence encodes CASSLFLYTYEQYF.

The CDR3 sequence: CASSYWTSGVTYEQYF. DNA for the CDR3: TGTGCCAGCAGTTACTGGACTAGCGGGGTTACCTACGAGCAGTACTTC. This chain uses TRBV6-6 with TRBJ2-7; 12 positions agree with TRBD2. V was clipped by 1 base and J by 2 bases; unmatched bases: 3. CDR3 size: 16 residues. Per the germline V gene, CDR1 is MNHNY and CDR2 is SVGAGI (reference sequence).

This clone has a handful of counts. The CDR3 region is CASSGPTPGTGSYEQYF. Written as DNA, the CDR3 is TGTGCCAGCAGCGGACCCACCCCCGGGACAGGATCCTACGAGCAGTACTTC. The V gene is TRBV7-2, the J gene TRBJ2-7; TRBD1 aligns across 8 bases. This CDR3 contains 17 residues. CDR1 and CDR2 (germline): SGHTA, FQGNSA. J gave up 1 base and V 5 bases, and 13 bases lay outside the gene matches.

As concerns this clone: Being one base from a much bigger clone, this may be a read error. Other DNA sequences in this specimen translate into the identical CDR3. This sequence joins TRBV7-2 and TRBJ2-3; D is uncertain. The CDR3 runs to 12 residues. V was pared by 6 bases and J by 0 bases, with 4 bases between. Germline-derived CDR1 and CDR2 are SGHTA and FQGNSA. Here the CDR3 reads CASSPSTDTQYF. CDR3 nucleotide sequence: TGTGCCAGCAGTCCTAGCACAGATACGCAGTATTTT.

The chain joins TRBV5-1 to TRBJ2-1, with TRBD2 matching over 12 bases. The junction had 4 bases not matched to a gene; V was cut back by 4 bases and J by 8 bases. This CDR3 spans 14 amino acids. In germline, CDR1 is SGHRS, CDR2 YFSETQ. The DNA for the CDR3 is TGCGCCAGCAGCAGGACTAGCGGGAACGATGAGCAGTTCTTC. Translating gives CASSRTSGNDEQFF.

The V gene is TRBV6-6, the J gene TRBJ2-2; D is possibly TRBD1 (6 bases). The V gene lost 0 bases and the J gene lost 5 bases, with 13 bases spanning the gap. The CDR3 runs to 16 residues. Germline loops: CDR1 MNHNY, CDR2 SVGAGI (reference sequence). The CDR3 DNA follows: TGTGCCAGCAGTTACTCGTACAGGGAGAGGACCGGGGAGCTGTTTTTT. It yields the protein CASSYSYRERTGELFF.

The gene calls are TRBV2 and TRBJ2-7; D may be TRBD2 (7 bases). The CDR3 is made up of 15 amino acids. V was trimmed by 6 bases and J by 3 bases, leaving 18 bases between them. Germline values: CDR1 SNHLY, CDR2 FYNNEI. The CDR3 loop is CASRGAGGKDYEQYF. DNA for the CDR3: TGTGCCAGCAGGGGGGCCGGGGGGAAGGACTACGAGCAGTACTTC.

The chain uses TRBV5-4 and TRBJ2-7; TRBD1 matches 7 bases. V lost 4 bases to trimming and J lost 3 bases; unmatched junction nucleotides: 7. The CDR3 totals 14 residues. Looked up from germline, CDR1 is SGHNT and CDR2 is YYREEE (reference sequence). In DNA, the CDR3 is TGTGCCAGCAGCCTCCTACAGGGGAACTACGAGCAGTACTTC. This gives the protein CASSLLQGNYEQYF.

The chain combines TRBV15 with TRBJ1-1, with D possibly TRBD1 on 6 matching bases. This CDR3 has 15 residues. CDR1 is LNHNV and CDR2 is YYDKDF in the germline V gene (reference sequence). V was cut by 0 bases and J by 0 bases, with 8 bases left in between. This chain's CDR3 is CATSRDQGLNTEAFF. The CDR3 DNA sequence: TGTGCCACCAGCAGAGATCAGGGGTTGAACACTGAAGCTTTCTTT.

V and J are TRBV4-2 and TRBJ1-2; 7 positions agree with TRBD1. V dropped 4 bases and J dropped 2; count of bases not matched to a gene: 7. The CDR3 totals 15 residues. Germline CDR1 reads LGHNA; CDR2 reads YNFKEQ. In nucleotides, the CDR3 is TGTGCCAGCAGCCCAACGGGACAGCTAAACTATGGCTACACCTTC. It yields the protein CASSPTGQLNYGYTF.

The CDR3 nucleotides read TGTGCCAGCAGTGTACAGGGGGTGGATAGGAATGAAAAACTGTTTTTT. Residues: CASSVQGVDRNEKLFF. The V gene is TRBV2, the J gene TRBJ1-4, with TRBD1 identical over 8 bases. With V trimmed by 4 bases and J by 5 bases, 9 bases remained unmatched. Germline assignment: CDR1 SNHLY and CDR2 FYNNEI. This CDR3 spans 16 amino acids.

This chain connects TRBV27 to TRBJ2-7; maybe TRBD1 (5 bases). The germline V gene has CDR1 MNHEY and CDR2 SMNVEV (reference sequence). Trimming took 2 bases from V and 7 from J, leaving 18 bases between them. This CDR3 spans 15 amino acids. This chain's CDR3 is CASSLKAQGLGEQYF. DNA for the CDR3: TGTGCCAGCAGTTTAAAAGCTCAGGGCCTTGGAGAGCAGTACTTC.

Concerning this clone: Other DNA sequences in the same sample also yield this CDR3. The CDR3 sequence is CASSLGSGGNYGYTF. The CDR3 region has the DNA TGTGCCAGCAGCTTGGGTTCCGGGGGCAACTATGGCTACACCTTC. V usage is TRBV7-9 and J usage is TRBJ1-2; D perhaps matches TRBD1 (6 bases). From germline, CDR1 is SEHNR and CDR2 FQNEAQ (reference sequence). The germline V and J ends were trimmed by 3 bases and 2 bases, with 13 bases remaining between them. This CDR3 is built from 15 residues.

Concerning this clone: A clone one base away is much larger, so this may be a read error. The rearrangement uses TRBV7-9 and TRBJ2-3; the match to TRBD2 covers 10 bases. Germline CDR1 reads SEHNR; CDR2 reads FQNEAQ (reference sequence). The CDR3 runs to 15 residues. The V gene end was trimmed by 5 bases and the J gene end by 0 bases; junction bases not matched to a gene: 2. CDR3 loop: CASSQTSGSTDTQYF. The DNA of the CDR3 is TGTGCCAGCAGCCAGACTAGCGGGAGCACAGATACGCAGTATTTT. Based on the CDR3 plus reference TRBV7-9 and TRBJ2-3, the full variable domain is DTGVSQNPRHKITKRGQNVTFRCDPISEHNRLYWYRQTLGQGPEFLTYFQNEAQLEKSRLLSDRFSAERPKGSFSTLEIQRTEQGDSAMYLCASSQTSGSTDTQYFGPGTRLTVL.

The V gene is TRBV10-3, the J gene TRBJ2-3; 9 bases line up with TRBD2. The V and J ends lost 6 bases and 2 bases, in that order; junction bases with no gene match: 6. This CDR3 region has 15 residues. Germline CDR1 and CDR2: ENHRY and SYGVKD. The CDR3 DNA reads as TGTGCCATCAGCCCGGGACTAGCCTTCACAGATACGCAGTATTTT. It specifies CAISPGLAFTDTQYF.

CDR3 residues: CASSRPGYRLDEQFF. CDR3 DNA sequence: TGTGCCAGCAGCCGTCCTGGGTACAGACTAGATGAGCAGTTCTTC. The rearrangement joins TRBV7-9 to TRBJ2-1; D may be TRBD2 (6 bases). This CDR3 comprises 15 residues. V lost 5 bases and J 8 bases, leaving 19 bases between the germline ends. CDR1 and CDR2 from the germline V gene are SEHNR and FQNEAQ (reference sequence).

The V call is TRBV27, the J call TRBJ1-1, with a weak D call TRBD1 (5 bases). Trimming left V 7 bases short and J 1 base short, with 10 bases between. The CDR3 spans 13 residues. The germline V gene encodes CDR1 MNHEY and CDR2 SMNVEV (reference sequence). The CDR3: CASKWGGNTEAFF. CDR3 nucleotide sequence: TGTGCCAGCAAATGGGGGGGGAACACTGAAGCTTTCTTT.

The CDR3 loop reads CSVEEWEDRGRPNTEAFF. The CDR3 bases are TGCAGCGTTGAAGAGTGGGAGGACAGAGGTCGTCCGAACACTGAAGCTTTCTTT. The J gene is TRBJ1-1, the V gene TRBV29-1; D perhaps matches TRBD1 (6 bases). The germline V and J ends were trimmed by 0 bases and 1 base, with 21 bases remaining between them. The CDR3 consists of 18 residues. Germline V gene data show CDR1 as SQVTM and CDR2 as ANQGSEA.

The CDR3 region has the DNA TGTGCCAGCAGCTTGGACACGACATCCACAGATACGCAGTATTTT. This codes for CASSLDTTSTDTQYF. The chain carries TRBV5-4 and TRBJ2-3; D is uncertain. V lost 0 bases, J lost 2 bases, and 10 bases lay in between. This CDR3 is built from 15 residues. Germline V gene sequence: CDR1 SGHNT, CDR2 YYREEE (reference sequence).

This rearrangement joins TRBV6-1 to TRBJ1-2; possibly TRBD1 for D (6 bases). Germline CDR1 is MNHNS and CDR2 is SASEGT. V was pared by 8 bases and J by 5 bases, with 21 bases between. This CDR3 contains 15 residues. The CDR3 DNA follows: TGTGCCAGCCGCTCGACTGGGACACTCACTTATGGCTACACCTTC. It encodes CASRSTGTLTYGYTF.

The genes are TRBV6-5 and TRBJ2-7; 10 nucleotides line up with TRBD2. The ends lost 1 base at V and 5 bases at J; junction bases unmatched: 8. The germline gives CDR1 MNHEY, CDR2 SVGAGI. The CDR3 has 16 residues. CDR3 sequence reads: CASSYLPSGRVDEQYF. The CDR3 bases are TGTGCCAGCAGTTACTTGCCTAGCGGGAGAGTCGACGAGCAGTACTTC.

This clone was seen a few times. This chain links TRBV29-1 with TRBJ1-1, with D unclear. Trimming cost V 3 bases and J 11 bases, with 16 bases left between them. The CDR3 length is 12 residues. In germline, CDR1 is SQVTM, CDR2 ANQGSEA. CDR3 protein: CSVEFVGGVAFF. The CDR3, as DNA: TGCAGCGTTGAGTTTGTCGGTGGGGTGGCTTTCTTT. Variable domain in full (rest from reference TRBV29-1 and TRBJ1-1): SAVISQKPSRDICQRGTSLTIQCQVDSQVTMMFWYRQQPGQSLTLIATANQGSEATYESGFVIDKFPISRPNLTFSTLTVSNMSPEDSSIYLCSVEFVGGVAFFGQGTRLTVV.

V and J are TRBV30 and TRBJ1-1; TRBD1 is a possible D gene (6 bases). The CDR3 spans 13 residues. Germline V gives CDR1 GTSNPN, CDR2 SVGIG (reference sequence). Trimming removed 0 bases from V and 11 bases from J, with 16 bases in between. CDR3 protein: CAWSVPQGRKAFF. As DNA, the CDR3 is TGTGCCTGGAGTGTACCACAGGGTCGTAAGGCTTTCTTT.

A note on this clone: This sample also contains other DNA sequences that code for the same CDR3. The rearrangement joins TRBV7-2 to TRBJ1-1; D might be TRBD1 (6 bases). V gave up 5 bases and J gave up 1 base, with 11 bases separating them. The CDR3 covers 14 residues. Germline-derived CDR1 and CDR2 are SGHTA and FQGNSA. This CDR3 reads CASSPGAANTEAFF. CDR3 in DNA: TGTGCCAGCAGCCCGGGGGCGGCGAACACTGAAGCTTTCTTT.